A single sample gave rise to the 12 T cell receptor beta chains below, sequenced in a study of OX40 agonist ivuxolimab in advanced cancers. Method: immunoSEQ multiplex PCR; TCRdb's copy keeps in-frame clones and lacks some. This sample yields 91,000 or so clones, of which over 75% are seen a single time; just under 2% belongs to the top ten. Sequenced material: CD4+ or CD8+ T cells sorted from blood, taken in a trial of the OX40 agonist ivuxolimab. The receptors were sampled from an adult with an advanced solid tumor such as melanoma, head and neck, liver or kidney cancer.

The chain uses TRBV28 and TRBJ1-1, with 10 bases fitting TRBD1. With V trimmed by 4 bases and J by 11 bases, 7 bases remained unmatched. Germline V lookup: CDR1 MDHEN, CDR2 SYDVKM. The CDR3 totals 13 residues. CDR3 region: CASSSRDRGSAFF. In DNA, the CDR3 is TGTGCCAGCAGTTCCCGGGACAGGGGATCGGCTTTCTTT. The variable domain in full, completed from reference TRBV28 and TRBJ1-1, reads DVKVTQSSRYLVKRTGEKVFLECVQDMDHENMFWYRQDPGLGLRLIYFSYDVKMKEKGDIPEGYSVSREKKERFSLILESASTNQTSMYLCASSSRDRGSAFFGQGTRLTVV.

The rearrangement joins TRBV18 to TRBJ2-5, with D uncertain. V lost 2 bases to trimming and J lost 5 bases, with 12 bases between them. CDR3 length: 14 amino acids. The germline gives CDR1 KGHSH, CDR2 LQKENI. DNA for the CDR3: TGTGCCAGCTCACCAGCTTACGCTGGGGAGACCCAGTACTTC. Translating it yields CASSPAYAGETQYF.

V gene TRBV5-1 combines with J gene TRBJ2-4; 8 bases match TRBD1. V trimming: 5 bases; J trimming: 6 bases; junction bases outside the gene matches: 4. Germline V lookup: CDR1 SGHRS, CDR2 YFSETQ. The CDR3 runs 13 residues. For the CDR3, the DNA is TGCGCCAGCAGAAGGACAGGGCTAAACATTCAGTACTTC. Its protein is CASRRTGLNIQYF.

This clone occurred a few times. The gene calls are TRBV27 and TRBJ2-1, with D unresolved. Trimming stripped 5 bases from V and 9 bases from J, with 11 bases between. CDR1 is MNHEY, CDR2 SMNVEV, per germline (reference sequence). The CDR3 totals 12 residues. The chain's CDR3 is CASSPQFGEQFF. The CDR3 DNA follows: TGTGCCAGCAGTCCACAGTTCGGTGAGCAGTTCTTC.

In DNA form, the CDR3 reads TGTGCCAGCAGAAGAGGAAACAGCCTCAGCACAGATACGCAGTATTTT. Its translation is CASRRGNSLSTDTQYF. This rearrangement joins TRBV27 to TRBJ2-3, with D unclear. V dropped 6 bases and J dropped 0 bases, with 16 bases sitting between them. CDR3 length equals 16 residues. The V gene's germline CDR1 is MNHEY and CDR2 SMNVEV (reference sequence).

This chain connects TRBV29-1 to TRBJ2-5; D is ambiguous. From germline, CDR1 is SQVTM and CDR2 ANQGSEA. CDR3 size: 9 residues. With 2 bases removed from V and 9 bases from J, the gap between germline ends came to 4 bases. The CDR3 nucleotides are TGCAGCGTTGAACTCGCCCAGTACTTC. Protein product: CSVELAQYF.

The V call is TRBV5-1, the J call TRBJ2-1; no clear D. The CDR3 is 15 residues long. Germline lookup yields CDR1 SGHRS and CDR2 YFSETQ. V was cut by 6 bases and J by 0 bases, with 13 bases left in between. The CDR3 DNA follows: TGCGCCAGCACTCGCCAGGTATCCTCCTACAATGAGCAGTTCTTC. It specifies CASTRQVSSYNEQFF. Using reference TRBV5-1 and TRBJ2-1 for the parts outside the CDR3, the full variable domain is KAGVTQTPRYLIKTRGQQVTLSCSPISGHRSVSWYQQTPGQGLQFLFEYFSETQRNKGNFPGRFSGRQFSNSRSEMNVSTLELGDSALYLCASTRQVSSYNEQFFGPGTRLTVL.

Written as DNA, the CDR3 is TGTGCCAGCAGTTACTCGAACCAGATCTACGAGCAGTACTTC. Its protein product is CASSYSNQIYEQYF. The rearrangement links TRBV6-5 to TRBJ2-7; D uncertain. There are 14 residues in the CDR3. CDR1 and CDR2 (germline): MNHEY, SVGAGI. Trimming shortened V by 0 bases and J by 3 bases, and 9 bases separated the two germline ends.

The chain carries TRBV19 and TRBJ1-3; TRBD1 might be the D (5 bases). V lost 10 bases and J lost 4, with 17 bases in between. CDR1 and CDR2 from the germline V gene are LNHDA and SQIVND (reference sequence). The CDR3 extends over 14 amino acids. The CDR3 nucleotides read TGTGCCACCCAAAGTAGGGACGCAGGAAACACCATATATTTT. Amino acids: CATQSRDAGNTIYF. Combining the CDR3 with reference TRBV19 and TRBJ1-3 gives the whole variable domain DGGITQSPKYLFRKEGQNVTLSCEQNLNHDAMYWYRQDPGQGLRLIYYSQIVNDFQKGDIAEGYSVSREKKESFPLTVTSAQKNPTAFYLCATQSRDAGNTIYFGEGSWLTVV.

This clone occurred once. Written as DNA, the CDR3 is TGCGCCAGCAGCCAAGGACTAGCGGGAGGTCTTTTGGATGAGCAGTTCTTC. Translating it yields CASSQGLAGGLLDEQFF. V and J are TRBV5-1 and TRBJ2-1; 14 bases are a match to TRBD2. Germline V lookup: CDR1 SGHRS, CDR2 YFSETQ. Trimming took 4 bases from V and 8 from J; bases not matched to a gene: 11. This CDR3 comprises 17 residues.

This chain links TRBV9 with TRBJ2-1; 11 nucleotides align to TRBD2. The trim removed 7 bases at V and 7 bases at J, leaving 4 bases unmatched. The CDR3 sequence is 13 residues long. Germline V gene lookup returns CDR1 SGDLS and CDR2 YYNGEE. As DNA, the CDR3 is TGTGCCAGCGGGACTAGCGGAGGTAATGAGCAGTTCTTC. This codes for CASGTSGGNEQFF.

V gene TRBV19 combines with J gene TRBJ2-7; 11 nucleotides match TRBD2. Losses at the gene ends were 6 bases for V and 0 bases for J; bases not matched to a gene: 4. The CDR3 spans 15 residues. Germline-derived CDR1 and CDR2 are LNHDA and SQIVND (reference sequence). The CDR3 reads CASRSSGRSSYEQYF. In DNA, the CDR3 is TGTGCCAGTAGGTCTAGCGGGAGGAGCTCCTACGAGCAGTACTTC.